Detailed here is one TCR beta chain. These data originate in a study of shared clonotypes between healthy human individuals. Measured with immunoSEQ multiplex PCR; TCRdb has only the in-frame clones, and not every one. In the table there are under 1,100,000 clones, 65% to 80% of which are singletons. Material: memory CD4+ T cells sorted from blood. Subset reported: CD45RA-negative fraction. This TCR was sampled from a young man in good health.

The CDR3 DNA reads TGTGCCTGGAGACCCCTAGCGAAAGGGACCGGGGAGCTGTTTTTT. Its protein product is CAWRPLAKGTGELFF. The gene calls are TRBV30 and TRBJ2-2, with D possibly being TRBD2 (6 bases). The germline V and J ends were trimmed by 3 bases and 5 bases, with 16 bases remaining between them. The CDR3 contains 15 residues. Per germline, CDR1 GTSNPN and CDR2 SVGIG (reference sequence).